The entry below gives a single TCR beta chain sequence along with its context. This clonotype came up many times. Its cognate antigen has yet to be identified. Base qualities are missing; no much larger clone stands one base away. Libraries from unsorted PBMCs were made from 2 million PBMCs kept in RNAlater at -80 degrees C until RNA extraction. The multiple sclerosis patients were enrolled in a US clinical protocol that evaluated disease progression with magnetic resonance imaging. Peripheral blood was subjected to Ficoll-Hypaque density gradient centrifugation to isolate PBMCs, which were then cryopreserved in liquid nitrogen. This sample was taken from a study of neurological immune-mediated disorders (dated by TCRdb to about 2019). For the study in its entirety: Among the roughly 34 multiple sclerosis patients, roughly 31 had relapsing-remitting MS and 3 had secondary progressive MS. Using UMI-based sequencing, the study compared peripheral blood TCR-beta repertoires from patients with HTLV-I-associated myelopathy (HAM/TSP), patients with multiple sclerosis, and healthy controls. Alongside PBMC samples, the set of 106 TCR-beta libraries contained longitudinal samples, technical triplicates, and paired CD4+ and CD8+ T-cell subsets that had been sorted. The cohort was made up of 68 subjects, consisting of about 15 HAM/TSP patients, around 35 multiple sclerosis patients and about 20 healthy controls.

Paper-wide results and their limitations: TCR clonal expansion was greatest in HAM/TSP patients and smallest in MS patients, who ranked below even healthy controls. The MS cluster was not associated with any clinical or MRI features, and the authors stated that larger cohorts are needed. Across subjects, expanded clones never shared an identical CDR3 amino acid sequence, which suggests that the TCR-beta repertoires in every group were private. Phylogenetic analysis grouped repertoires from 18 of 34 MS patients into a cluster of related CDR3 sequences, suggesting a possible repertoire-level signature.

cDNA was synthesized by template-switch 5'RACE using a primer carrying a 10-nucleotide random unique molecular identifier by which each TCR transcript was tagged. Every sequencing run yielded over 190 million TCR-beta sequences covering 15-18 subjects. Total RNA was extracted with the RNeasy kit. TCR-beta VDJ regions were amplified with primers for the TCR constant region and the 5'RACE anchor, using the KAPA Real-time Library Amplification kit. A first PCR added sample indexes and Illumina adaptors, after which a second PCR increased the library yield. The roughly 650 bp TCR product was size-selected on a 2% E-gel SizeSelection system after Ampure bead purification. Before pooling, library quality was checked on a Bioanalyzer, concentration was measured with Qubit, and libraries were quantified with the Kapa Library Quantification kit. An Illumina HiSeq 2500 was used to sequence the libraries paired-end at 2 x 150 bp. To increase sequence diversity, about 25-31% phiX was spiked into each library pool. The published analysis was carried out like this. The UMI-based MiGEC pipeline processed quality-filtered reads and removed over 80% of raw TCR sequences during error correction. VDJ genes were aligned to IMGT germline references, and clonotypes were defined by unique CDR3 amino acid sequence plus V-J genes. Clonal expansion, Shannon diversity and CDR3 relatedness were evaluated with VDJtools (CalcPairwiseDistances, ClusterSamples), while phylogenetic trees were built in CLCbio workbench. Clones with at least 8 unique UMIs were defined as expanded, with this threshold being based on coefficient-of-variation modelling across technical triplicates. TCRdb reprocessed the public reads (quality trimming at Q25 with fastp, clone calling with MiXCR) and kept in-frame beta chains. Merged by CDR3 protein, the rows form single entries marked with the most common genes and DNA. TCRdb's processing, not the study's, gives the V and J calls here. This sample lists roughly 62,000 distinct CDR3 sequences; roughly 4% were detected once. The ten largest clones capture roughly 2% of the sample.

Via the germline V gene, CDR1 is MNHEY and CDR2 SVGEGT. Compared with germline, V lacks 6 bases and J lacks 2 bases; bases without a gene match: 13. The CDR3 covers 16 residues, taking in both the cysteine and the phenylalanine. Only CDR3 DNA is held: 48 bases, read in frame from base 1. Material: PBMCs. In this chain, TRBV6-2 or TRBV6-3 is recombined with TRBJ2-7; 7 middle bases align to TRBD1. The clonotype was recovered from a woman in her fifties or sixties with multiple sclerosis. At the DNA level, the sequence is TGTGCCAGCAGCCTCTTCTGGGACAGTGAGGCCTACGAGCAGTACTTC. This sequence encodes CASSLFWDSEAYEQYF.